These 21 T cell receptor beta chains came from one sample sequenced in a study of vaccination and CD4 T cells after COVID-19. Described treatment: approximately 10-day PBMC culture with coronavirus spike peptide pools or control peptides (ViraFEST assay). Which antigens these TCRs recognize remains unknown. Cultured CD4+ T cell DNA was sequenced using the Oncomine TCR Beta short-read assay. TCRdb recomputed calls from the PCR reads with MiXCR, one row per CDR3 protein. The sample lists around 10,000 distinct CDR3 sequences, 44% occurring once. The sequenced sample was CD4+ T cells from blood, cultured in vitro. The receptors come from a human donor who had recovered from COVID-19.

This chain links TRBV30 with TRBJ2-7; weak D call: TRBD2 (6 bases). Trimming pared 3 bases from V and 2 bases from J, leaving 11 bases between. The germline V gene encodes CDR1 GTSNPN and CDR2 SVGIG (reference sequence). CDR3 length equals 13 residues. In DNA form, the CDR3 reads TGTGCCTGGAGCCGGGAGTGGACCTACGAGCAGTACTTC. This encodes CAWSREWTYEQYF.

This clonotype has just a few counts. The genes are TRBV6-5 and TRBJ1-2; D is possibly TRBD1 (6 bases). Between the trimmed V and J ends, which lost 2 bases and 4 bases, there was a span of 8 bases. In germline, CDR1 is MNHEY, CDR2 SVGAGI. The CDR3 has 13 residues. The CDR3 DNA follows: TGTGCCAGCAGTTACGACAGGATCTATGGCTACACCTTC. This encodes CASSYDRIYGYTF.

The V call is TRBV19, the J call TRBJ2-7; D gene ambiguous. The germline V gene has CDR1 LNHDA and CDR2 SQIVND (reference sequence). There are 15 residues in the CDR3. The ends were cut back, 7 bases at V and 2 bases at J, with 18 bases in the middle. The CDR3 here is CASKGAATYPYEQYF. The CDR3 nucleotides read TGTGCCAGTAAAGGCGCAGCAACGTACCCCTACGAGCAGTACTTC.

The chain recombines TRBV12-3 or TRBV12-4 with TRBJ1-1; maybe TRBD1 (5 bases). CDR3 length equals 16 residues. V was clipped by 2 bases and J by 5 bases, with 18 bases between them. The CDR3 sequence: CASSLFRVGLGTEAFF. In DNA, the CDR3 is TGTGCCAGCAGTTTATTTCGGGTGGGGCTGGGGACTGAAGCTTTCTTT.

V and J are TRBV7-9 and TRBJ1-1, with 7 bases aligning to TRBD1. V lost 7 bases and J lost 2; bases outside the gene matches: 10. Germline V CDR1 and CDR2: SEHNR, FQNEAQ (reference sequence). CDR3 size: 15 residues. CDR3 sequence: CASIPGRTGNTEAFF. As DNA, the CDR3 is TGTGCCAGCATCCCAGGGAGGACAGGCAACACTGAAGCTTTCTTT.

The gene calls are TRBV7-2 and TRBJ1-2; 8 positions match TRBD1. From germline, CDR1 is SGHTA and CDR2 FQGNSA. The CDR3 has 13 amino acids. J gave up 7 bases and V 5 bases, and 6 bases lay outside the gene matches. CDR3 amino acids: CASSPDRAAGYTF. CDR3 in DNA: TGTGCCAGCAGCCCGGACAGGGCCGCTGGCTACACCTTC.

This clonotype was counted between two and nine times. The DNA of the CDR3 is TGTGCCAGCAGCTCCGCGGGGCGGGGGTACACCGGGGAGCTGTTTTTT. Translation gives CASSSAGRGYTGELFF. The V call is TRBV7-9, the J call TRBJ2-2, with 7 bases aligning to TRBD2. V shed 4 bases, J shed 3 bases, and the junction held 8 bases outside the gene matches. Germline CDR1 and CDR2: SEHNR and FQNEAQ (reference sequence). The CDR3 runs to 16 residues.

The gene calls are TRBV21-1 and TRBJ2-7; TRBD2, the D gene given by the table, was not confirmed from the DNA. TRBV21-1 constitutes a pseudogene. This CDR3 spans 19 amino acids. The CDR3 here is CASSKAAPDCGGLSYEQYF. DNA for the CDR3: TGTGCCAGCAGCAAAGCGGCTCCGGATTGCGGGGGACTCTCCTACGAGCAGTACTTC.

The chain has TRBV27 and TRBJ2-2; the match to TRBD1 covers 7 bases. Germline lookup yields CDR1 MNHEY and CDR2 SMNVEV (reference sequence). The CDR3 spans 15 residues. The junction had 8 bases not matched to a gene; V was cut back by 6 bases and J by 4 bases. CDR3 in DNA: TGTGCCAGCAGCGTTAGGGGGCGCACCACCGGGGAGCTGTTTTTT. Residues: CASSVRGRTTGELFF.

The gene calls are TRBV12-3 or TRBV12-4 and TRBJ1-1, with D uncertain. Trimming cost V 5 bases and J 8 bases, with 12 bases left between them. The CDR3 runs 12 residues. The CDR3 DNA follows: TGTGCCAGCAGTCCTCCGGGCTCCGAAGCTTTCTTT. This codes for CASSPPGSEAFF.

This chain connects TRBV7-2 to TRBJ2-5; 10 nucleotides align to TRBD1. V shed 5 bases, J shed 4 bases, and the junction held 7 bases outside the gene matches. The V gene's germline CDR1 is SGHTA and CDR2 FQGNSA. CDR3 size: 15 residues. DNA for the CDR3: TGTGCCAGCAGCCCCCGGGACAGGGGAATAGAGACCCAGTACTTC. Protein product: CASSPRDRGIETQYF.

The J gene is TRBJ1-6, the V gene TRBV2; D is ambiguous. Germline values: CDR1 SNHLY, CDR2 FYNNEI. The V end lost 7 bases, the J end lost 7 bases, and 11 bases lay between the germline ends. CDR3 size: 13 residues. CDR3 protein: CASTGDLNSPLHF. The CDR3 region has the DNA TGTGCCAGCACTGGGGATTTAAATTCACCCCTCCACTTT.

The rearrangement joins TRBV24-1 to TRBJ2-3, with 8 bases lining up with TRBD2. CDR3 length: 16 residues. The V gene end was trimmed by 4 bases and the J gene end by 6 bases; junction bases not matched to a gene: 11. CDR1 KGHDR and CDR2 SFDVKD come from the germline V gene. The chain's CDR3 is CATSDPSGTSPDTQYF. The CDR3 DNA sequence: TGTGCCACCAGTGACCCTTCCGGGACTAGTCCCGATACGCAGTATTTT.

This clonotype was seen only a few times. This chain links TRBV6-5 with TRBJ1-2; tentatively, D is TRBD1 (6 bases). The CDR3 loop spans 16 amino acids. Germline-derived CDR1 and CDR2 are MNHEY and SVGAGI. Trimming removed 1 base from V and 8 bases from J, with 20 bases in between. For the CDR3, the DNA is TGTGCCAGCAGTTACTTGCACCTTCGGGGGGCCGGCGGCTACACCTTC. Residues: CASSYLHLRGAGGYTF.

This chain uses TRBV5-4 with TRBJ2-2; TRBD2 might be the D (6 bases). Germline V gene lookup returns CDR1 SGHNT and CDR2 YYREEE (reference sequence). Trimming took off 0 bases at V and 7 bases at J, with 13 bases between the two ends. The CDR3 totals 15 residues. CDR3 in amino acids: CASSLVASAGGELFF. DNA of the CDR3: TGTGCCAGCAGCTTGGTGGCTAGCGCCGGCGGGGAGCTGTTTTTT.

Here the CDR3 reads CASSKDSVGTSPLHF. DNA of the CDR3: TGTGCCAGCAGCAAGGACAGCGTAGGGACTTCACCCCTCCACTTT. The V and J genes are TRBV5-4 and TRBJ1-6; D possibly corresponds to TRBD1 (6 bases). The CDR3 contains 15 residues. V was shortened by 4 bases and J by 9 bases, with 17 bases between the two germline ends. CDR1 and CDR2 from the germline V gene are SGHNT and YYREEE (reference sequence).

V usage is TRBV20-1 and J usage is TRBJ1-5; possible D gene TRBD1, 5 bases. The V end was cut by 1 base, the J end by 4 bases, with 5 bases between. The CDR3 has 12 amino acids. CDR1 is DFQATT and CDR2 is SNEGSKA in the germline V gene (reference sequence). In DNA form, the CDR3 reads TGCAGTGCTAGAGGGGGGAATCAGCCCCAGCATTTT. Amino acid sequence: CSARGGNQPQHF.

This clonotype was seen only a few times. The rearrangement links TRBV6-2 or TRBV6-3 to TRBJ1-5; tentative D call: TRBD1 (5 bases). CDR3 length equals 14 residues. Trimming stripped 0 bases from V and 6 bases from J, with 9 bases between. Germline V gene lookup returns CDR1 MNHEY and CDR2 SVGEGT. CDR3 sequence: CASSYSGGSQPQHF. CDR3 nucleotides: TGTGCCAGCAGTTACTCGGGGGGAAGTCAGCCCCAGCATTTT.

This clonotype was seen a few times. The genes are TRBV7-2 and TRBJ2-3, with TRBD2 matching over 12 bases. The germline V gene encodes CDR1 SGHTA and CDR2 FQGNSA. This CDR3 is 19 amino acids long. The V and J ends lost 0 bases and 1 base, in that order; junction bases with no gene match: 8. The CDR3 DNA follows: TGTGCCAGCAGCTTAGCGGAGAGACTAGCGGGGGTGGGCACAGATACGCAGTATTTT. Amino acid sequence: CASSLAERLAGVGTDTQYF. The whole variable domain, remainder taken from reference TRBV7-2 and TRBJ2-3, is GAGVSQSPSNKVTEKGKDVELRCDPISGHTALYWYRQSLGQGLEFLIYFQGNSAPDKSGLPSDRFSAERTGGSVSTLTIQRTQQEDSAVYLCASSLAERLAGVGTDTQYFGPGTRLTVL.

This chain uses TRBV15 with TRBJ2-5; D uncertain. Germline V gives CDR1 LNHNV, CDR2 YYDKDF (reference sequence). The V gene lost 0 bases and the J gene lost 4 bases, with 9 bases spanning the gap. The CDR3 totals 14 residues. In nucleotides, the CDR3 is TGTGCCACCAGCAGAGACCCGGGTCGAGAGACCCAGTACTTC. Residues: CATSRDPGRETQYF.

For the CDR3, the DNA is TGCAGTGCTAGAGGAGGGCAGGCCGGGGAGCTGTTTTTT. Amino acids: CSARGGQAGELFF. The rearrangement links TRBV20-1 to TRBJ2-2, with TRBD2 as a possible D gene (5 bases). The germline gives CDR1 DFQATT, CDR2 SNEGSKA (reference sequence). V was trimmed by 1 base and J by 6 bases, leaving 9 bases between them. This CDR3 region has 13 residues.